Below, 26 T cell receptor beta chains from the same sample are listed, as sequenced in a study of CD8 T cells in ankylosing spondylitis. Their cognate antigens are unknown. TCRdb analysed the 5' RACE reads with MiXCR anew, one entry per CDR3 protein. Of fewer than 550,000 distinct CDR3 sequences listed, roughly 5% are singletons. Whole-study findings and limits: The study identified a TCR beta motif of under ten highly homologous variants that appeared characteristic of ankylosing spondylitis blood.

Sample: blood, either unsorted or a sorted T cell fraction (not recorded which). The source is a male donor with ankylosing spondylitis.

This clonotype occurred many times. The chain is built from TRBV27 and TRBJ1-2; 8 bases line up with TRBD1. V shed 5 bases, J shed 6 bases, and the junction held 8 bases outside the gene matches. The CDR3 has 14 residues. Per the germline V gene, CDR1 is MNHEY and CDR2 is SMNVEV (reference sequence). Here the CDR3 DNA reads TGTGCCAGCAGTCGACAGGGGCAGGATAATGGCTACACCTTC. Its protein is CASSRQGQDNGYTF.

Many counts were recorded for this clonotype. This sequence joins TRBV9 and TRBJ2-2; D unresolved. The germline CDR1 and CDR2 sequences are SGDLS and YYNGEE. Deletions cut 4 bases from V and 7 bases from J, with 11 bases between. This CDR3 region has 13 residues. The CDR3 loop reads CASSSRPDGELFF. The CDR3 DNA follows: TGTGCCAGCAGCTCCCGACCGGACGGGGAGCTGTTTTTT.

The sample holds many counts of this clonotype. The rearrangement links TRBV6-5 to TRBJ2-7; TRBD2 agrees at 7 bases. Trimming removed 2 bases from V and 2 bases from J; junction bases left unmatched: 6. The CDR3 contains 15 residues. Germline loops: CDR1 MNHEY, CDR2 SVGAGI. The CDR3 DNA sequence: TGTGCCAGCAGTTACGTTCTAGCGGCTACCTACGAGCAGTACTTC. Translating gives CASSYVLAATYEQYF.

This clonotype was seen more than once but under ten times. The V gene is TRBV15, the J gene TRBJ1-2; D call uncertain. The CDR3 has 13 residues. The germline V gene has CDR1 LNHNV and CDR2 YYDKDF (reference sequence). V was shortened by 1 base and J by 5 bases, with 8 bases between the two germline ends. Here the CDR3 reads CATSRAGRYGYTF. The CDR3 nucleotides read TGTGCCACCAGCAGAGCCGGGCGGTATGGCTACACCTTC.

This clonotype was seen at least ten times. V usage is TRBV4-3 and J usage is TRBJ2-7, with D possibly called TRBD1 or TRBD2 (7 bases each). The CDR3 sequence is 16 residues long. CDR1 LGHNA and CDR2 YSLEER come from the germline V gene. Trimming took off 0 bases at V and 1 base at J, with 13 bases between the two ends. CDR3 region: CASSQDSQGGSYEQYF. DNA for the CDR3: TGCGCCAGCAGCCAAGATTCGCAGGGGGGGTCCTACGAGCAGTACTTC.

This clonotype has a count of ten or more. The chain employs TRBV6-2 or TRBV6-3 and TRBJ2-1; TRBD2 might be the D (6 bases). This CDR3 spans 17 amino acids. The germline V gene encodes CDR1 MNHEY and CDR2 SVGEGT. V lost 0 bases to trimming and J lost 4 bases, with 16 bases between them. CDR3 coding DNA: TGTGCCAGCAGTTACTCTATAAGGGAGGAGGGGTACAATGAGCAGTTCTTC. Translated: CASSYSIREEGYNEQFF.

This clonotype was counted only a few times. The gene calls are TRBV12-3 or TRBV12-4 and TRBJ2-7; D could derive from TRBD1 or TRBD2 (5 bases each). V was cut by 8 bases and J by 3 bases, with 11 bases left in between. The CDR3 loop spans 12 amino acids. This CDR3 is CASGGPRYEQYF. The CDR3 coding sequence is TGTGCCAGCGGGGGACCCCGCTACGAGCAGTACTTC.

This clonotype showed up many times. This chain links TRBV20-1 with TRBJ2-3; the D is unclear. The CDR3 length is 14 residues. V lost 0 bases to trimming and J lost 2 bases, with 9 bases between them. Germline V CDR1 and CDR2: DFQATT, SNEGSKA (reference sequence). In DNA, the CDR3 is TGCAGTGCTAGAGATCCTGAGGTCACAGATACGCAGTATTTT. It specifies CSARDPEVTDTQYF.

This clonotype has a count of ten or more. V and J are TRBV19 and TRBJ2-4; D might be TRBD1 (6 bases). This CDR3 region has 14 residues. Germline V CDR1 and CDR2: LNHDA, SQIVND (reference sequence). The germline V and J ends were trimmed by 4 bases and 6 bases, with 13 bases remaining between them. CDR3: CASSTQGLGNIQYF. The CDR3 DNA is TGTGCCAGTAGTACCCAGGGGTTGGGAAACATTCAGTACTTC.

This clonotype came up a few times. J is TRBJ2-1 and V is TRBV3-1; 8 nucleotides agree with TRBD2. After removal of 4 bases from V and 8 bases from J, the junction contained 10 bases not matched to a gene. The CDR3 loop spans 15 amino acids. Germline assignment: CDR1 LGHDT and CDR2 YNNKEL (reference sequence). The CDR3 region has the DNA TGTGCCAGCAGCCCTTCCCACGGGAGGGCCGATGAGCAGTTCTTC. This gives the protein CASSPSHGRADEQFF.

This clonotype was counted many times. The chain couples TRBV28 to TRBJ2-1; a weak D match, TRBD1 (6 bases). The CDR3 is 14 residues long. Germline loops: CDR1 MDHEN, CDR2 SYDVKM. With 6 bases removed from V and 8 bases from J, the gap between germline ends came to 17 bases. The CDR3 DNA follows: TGTGCCAGCAGCTCCCGAGGGGGTTCGGATGAGCAGTTCTTC. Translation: CASSSRGGSDEQFF.

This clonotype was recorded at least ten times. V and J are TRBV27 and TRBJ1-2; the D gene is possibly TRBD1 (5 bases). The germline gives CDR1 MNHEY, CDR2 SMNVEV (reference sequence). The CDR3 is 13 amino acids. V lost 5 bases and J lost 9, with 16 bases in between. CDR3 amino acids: CASSPGDLGRYTF. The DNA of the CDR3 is TGTGCCAGCAGTCCGGGAGACCTGGGGCGCTACACCTTC.

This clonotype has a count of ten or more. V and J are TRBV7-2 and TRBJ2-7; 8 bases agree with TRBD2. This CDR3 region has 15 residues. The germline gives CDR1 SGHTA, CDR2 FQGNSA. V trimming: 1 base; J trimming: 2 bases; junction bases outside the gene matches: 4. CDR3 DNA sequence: TGTGCCAGCAGCTTAGGACTAGCGCCTACCTACGAGCAGTACTTC. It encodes CASSLGLAPTYEQYF.

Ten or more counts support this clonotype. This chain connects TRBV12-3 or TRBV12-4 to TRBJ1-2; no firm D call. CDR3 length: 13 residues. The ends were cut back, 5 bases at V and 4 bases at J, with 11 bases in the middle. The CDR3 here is CASSIGRSYGYTF. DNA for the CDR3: TGTGCCAGCAGTATCGGACGGTCCTATGGCTACACCTTC.

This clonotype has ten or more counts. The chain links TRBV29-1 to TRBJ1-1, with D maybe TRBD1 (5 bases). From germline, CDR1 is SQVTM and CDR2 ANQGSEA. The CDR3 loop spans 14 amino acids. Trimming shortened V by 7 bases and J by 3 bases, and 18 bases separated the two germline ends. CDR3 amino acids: CSGARGRSDTEAFF. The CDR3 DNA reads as TGCAGCGGGGCACGGGGCAGGAGCGACACTGAAGCTTTCTTT.

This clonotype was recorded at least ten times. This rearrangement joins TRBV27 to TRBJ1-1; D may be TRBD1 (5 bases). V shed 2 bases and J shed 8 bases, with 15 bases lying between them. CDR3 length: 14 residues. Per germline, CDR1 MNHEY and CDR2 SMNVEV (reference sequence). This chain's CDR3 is CASSLQGGRIEAFF. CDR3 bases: TGTGCCAGCAGTTTACAGGGTGGAAGGATAGAAGCTTTCTTT.

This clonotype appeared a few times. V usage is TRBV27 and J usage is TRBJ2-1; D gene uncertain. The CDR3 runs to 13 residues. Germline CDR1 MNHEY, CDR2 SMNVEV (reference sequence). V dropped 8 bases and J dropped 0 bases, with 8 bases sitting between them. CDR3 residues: CASGEISYNEQFF. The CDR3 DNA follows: TGTGCCAGCGGGGAAATCTCCTACAATGAGCAGTTCTTC.

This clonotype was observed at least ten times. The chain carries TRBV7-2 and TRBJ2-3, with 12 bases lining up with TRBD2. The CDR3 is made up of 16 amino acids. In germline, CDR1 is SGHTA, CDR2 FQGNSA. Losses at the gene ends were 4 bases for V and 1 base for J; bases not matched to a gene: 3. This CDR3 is CASSSLAGGRTDTQYF. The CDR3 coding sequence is TGTGCCAGCAGCTCCCTAGCGGGAGGGCGCACAGATACGCAGTATTTT.

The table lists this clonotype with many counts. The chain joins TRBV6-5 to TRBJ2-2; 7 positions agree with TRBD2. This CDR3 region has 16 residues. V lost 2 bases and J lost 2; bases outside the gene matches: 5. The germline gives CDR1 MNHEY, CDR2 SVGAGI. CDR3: CASSYGQGLNTGELFF. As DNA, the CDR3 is TGTGCCAGCAGTTACGGGCAGGGACTAAACACCGGGGAGCTGTTTTTT.

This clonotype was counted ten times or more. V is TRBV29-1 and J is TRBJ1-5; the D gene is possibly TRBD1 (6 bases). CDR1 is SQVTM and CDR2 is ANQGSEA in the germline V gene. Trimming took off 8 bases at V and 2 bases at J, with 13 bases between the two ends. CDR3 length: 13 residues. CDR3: CSTYREGNQPQHF. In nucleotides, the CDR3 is TGCAGCACCTACAGGGAGGGCAATCAGCCCCAGCATTTT. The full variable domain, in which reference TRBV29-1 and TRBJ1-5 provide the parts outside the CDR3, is SAVISQKPSRDICQRGTSLTIQCQVDSQVTMMFWYRQQPGQSLTLIATANQGSEATYESGFVIDKFPISRPNLTFSTLTVSNMSPEDSSIYLCSTYREGNQPQHFGDGTRLSIL.

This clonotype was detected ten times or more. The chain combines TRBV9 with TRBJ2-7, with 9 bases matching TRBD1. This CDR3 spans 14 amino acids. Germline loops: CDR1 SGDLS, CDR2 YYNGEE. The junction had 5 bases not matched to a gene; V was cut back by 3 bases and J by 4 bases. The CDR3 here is CASSEGGTGYEQYF. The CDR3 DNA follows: TGTGCCAGCAGCGAAGGGGGGACAGGGTACGAGCAGTACTTC.

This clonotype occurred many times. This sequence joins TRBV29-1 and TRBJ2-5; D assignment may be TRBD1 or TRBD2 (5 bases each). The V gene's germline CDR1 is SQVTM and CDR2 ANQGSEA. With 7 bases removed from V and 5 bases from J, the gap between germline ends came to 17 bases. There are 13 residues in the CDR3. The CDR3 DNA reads TGCAGCGCAGAATTGTCCGGGACCGAGACCCAGTACTTC. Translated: CSAELSGTETQYF.

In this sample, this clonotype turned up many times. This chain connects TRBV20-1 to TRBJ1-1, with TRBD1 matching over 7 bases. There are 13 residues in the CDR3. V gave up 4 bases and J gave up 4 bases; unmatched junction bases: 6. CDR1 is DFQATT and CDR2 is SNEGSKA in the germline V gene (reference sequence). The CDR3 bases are TGCAGTGCTAACCCCAGGGGGACCACTGAAGCTTTCTTT. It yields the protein CSANPRGTTEAFF.

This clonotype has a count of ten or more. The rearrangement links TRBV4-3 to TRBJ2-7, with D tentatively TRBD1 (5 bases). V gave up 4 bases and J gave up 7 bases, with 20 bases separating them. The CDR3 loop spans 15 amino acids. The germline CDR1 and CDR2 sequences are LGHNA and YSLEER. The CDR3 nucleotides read TGCGCCAGCAGCCTAAGGAAGGGGCCCCTGTGGGAGCAGTACTTC. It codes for CASSLRKGPLWEQYF.

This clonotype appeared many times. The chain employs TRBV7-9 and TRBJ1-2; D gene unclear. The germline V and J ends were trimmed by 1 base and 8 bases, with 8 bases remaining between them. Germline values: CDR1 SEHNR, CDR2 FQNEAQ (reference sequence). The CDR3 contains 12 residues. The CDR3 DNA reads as TGTGCCAGCAGCTTAGACAACAACGGCTACACCTTC. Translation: CASSLDNNGYTF.

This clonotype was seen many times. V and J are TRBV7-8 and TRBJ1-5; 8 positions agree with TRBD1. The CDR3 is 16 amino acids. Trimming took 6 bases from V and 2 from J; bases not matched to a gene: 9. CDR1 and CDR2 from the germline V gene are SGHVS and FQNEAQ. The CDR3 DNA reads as TGTGCCAGCAGTCATGACAGGGGATACGGCAATCAGCCCCAGCATTTT. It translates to CASSHDRGYGNQPQHF.